These 27 T cell receptor beta chains came from one sample sequenced in a study of early T cells in non-severe SARS-CoV-2 infection. TCRdb itself ran the 5' RACE reads through MiXCR, one entry per CDR3 protein. Here the sample spans tens of thousands of distinct CDR3 sequences, approximately 12% being singletons. The specimen sequenced was whole blood. The receptors originated from an adult who was a healthcare worker with PCR-confirmed SARS-CoV-2 infection or an uninfected control (not recorded which).

The chain combines TRBV7-9 with TRBJ2-5; D unresolved. Per germline, CDR1 SEHNR and CDR2 FQNEAQ (reference sequence). The CDR3 runs 14 residues. V was clipped by 0 bases and J by 0 bases, with 5 bases between them. The CDR3 nucleotides are TGTGCCAGCAGCTTAGCTCCCGACCAAGAGACCCAGTACTTC. This gives the protein CASSLAPDQETQYF.

This clonotype was counted ten times or more. This chain uses TRBV7-2 with TRBJ2-6; tentative D call: TRBD1 (5 bases). Germline values: CDR1 SGHTA, CDR2 FQGNSA. V was pared by 4 bases and J by 2 bases, with 12 bases between. The CDR3 is made up of 16 amino acids. The CDR3 sequence is CASSSQRGAGANVLTF. In DNA, the CDR3 is TGTGCCAGCAGCTCCCAAAGGGGTGCTGGGGCCAACGTCCTGACTTTC.

This clonotype has just a few counts. The rearrangement uses TRBV7-9 and TRBJ2-2; D is ambiguous. This CDR3 has 15 amino acids. Trimming left V 1 base short and J 4 bases short, with 10 bases between. CDR1 is SEHNR and CDR2 is FQNEAQ in the germline V gene (reference sequence). CDR3 region: CASSLGAGVTGELFF. CDR3 in DNA: TGTGCCAGCAGCTTAGGGGCAGGAGTCACCGGGGAGCTGTTTTTT.

J is TRBJ1-1 and V is TRBV18; unclear D gene. V was pared by 2 bases and J by 0 bases, with 4 bases between. Germline V CDR1 and CDR2: KGHSH, LQKENI. CDR3 length: 13 residues. The CDR3: CASSPDLNTEAFF. The CDR3 nucleotides read TGTGCCAGCTCACCAGATTTGAACACTGAAGCTTTCTTT.

This clonotype was detected only a few times. The chain links TRBV28 to TRBJ1-1; no reliable D call. The germline V gene encodes CDR1 MDHEN and CDR2 SYDVKM. V was clipped by 5 bases and J by 4 bases, with 11 bases between them. The CDR3 totals 13 residues. The CDR3: CASSPPLGTEAFF. For the CDR3, the DNA is TGTGCCAGCAGTCCTCCCCTGGGCACTGAAGCTTTCTTT.

The rearrangement uses TRBV5-1 and TRBJ2-5; D perhaps matches TRBD1 (5 bases). V lost 1 base and J lost 4, with 14 bases in between. The germline gives CDR1 SGHRS, CDR2 YFSETQ. The CDR3 spans 15 residues. The CDR3 coding sequence is TGCGCCAGCAGCTTGTGGGGCCCGCCAGCAGAGACCCAGTACTTC. Its translation: CASSLWGPPAETQYF.

This sequence joins TRBV9 and TRBJ2-5; no reliable D call. The germline CDR1 and CDR2 sequences are SGDLS and YYNGEE. Deletions cut 4 bases from V and 0 bases from J, with 16 bases between. The CDR3 has 16 amino acids. CDR3 in DNA: TGTGCCAGCAGCAAGACGGGTACTCCCAACCAAGAGACCCAGTACTTC. It encodes CASSKTGTPNQETQYF. Drawing the rest from reference TRBV9 and TRBJ2-5, the complete variable domain is DSGVTQTPKHLITATGQRVTLRCSPRSGDLSVYWYQQSLDQGLQFLIQYYNGEERAKGNILERFSAQQFPDLHSELNLSSLELGDSALYFCASSKTGTPNQETQYFGPGTRLLVL.

This clonotype was seen a handful of times. This chain uses TRBV11-2 with TRBJ1-1; TRBD1 matches at 8 bases. The CDR3 contains 13 residues. With 6 bases clipped from V and 7 bases from J, the junction kept 7 bases outside the gene matches. From germline, CDR1 is SGHAT and CDR2 FQNNGV. In nucleotides, the CDR3 is TGTGCCAGCAGACTAAGGGACAGGAATGAAGCTTTCTTT. Translation gives CASRLRDRNEAFF.

This sequence joins TRBV19 and TRBJ1-6; D is perhaps TRBD1 (5 bases). From germline, CDR1 is LNHDA and CDR2 SQIVND (reference sequence). V gave up 6 bases and J gave up 14 bases, with 17 bases separating them. The CDR3 contains 13 residues. The CDR3 bases are TGTGCCAGTAGGGGGGTAGCAACCGGGGCCCTCCACTTT. Its translation: CASRGVATGALHF.

This clonotype was seen many times. The gene calls are TRBV29-1 and TRBJ2-1, with D perhaps being TRBD1 or TRBD2 (5 bases each). The V end lost 8 bases, the J end lost 2 bases, and 19 bases lay between the germline ends. The CDR3 loop spans 15 amino acids. Germline V CDR1 and CDR2: SQVTM, ANQGSEA. DNA of the CDR3: TGCAGCTCTCGGGGTGGGGGAATCCCCTACAATGAGCAGTTCTTC. It encodes CSSRGGGIPYNEQFF.

This clonotype occurred many times. CDR3 sequence (DNA): TGTGCCAGCAGCACGCCGGGACAACCTGTGGAGCAGTTCTTC. It yields the protein CASSTPGQPVEQFF. The rearrangement joins TRBV5-4 to TRBJ2-1; D perhaps matches TRBD1 (6 bases). V dropped 4 bases and J dropped 10 bases, with 18 bases sitting between them. This CDR3 comprises 14 residues. Germline V lookup: CDR1 SGHNT, CDR2 YYREEE (reference sequence).

This clonotype was observed many times. The rearrangement joins TRBV5-5 to TRBJ2-6; a possible D gene is TRBD2 (5 bases). CDR1 SGHKS and CDR2 YYEKEE come from the germline V gene (reference sequence). The length of the CDR3 is 17 residues. V lost 4 bases and J lost 3, with 17 bases in between. CDR3 sequence (DNA): TGTGCCAGCAGCAAGGGCCTAGCAATCCTTGGGGCCAACGTCCTGACTTTC. This sequence encodes CASSKGLAILGANVLTF.

This clonotype has at least ten counts. The CDR3 DNA reads as TGTGCCATCAGTGTGGACAGAAATTACAATGAGCAGTTCTTC. This translates into CAISVDRNYNEQFF. This sequence joins TRBV10-3 and TRBJ2-1, with D maybe TRBD1 (6 bases). Germline CDR1 ENHRY, CDR2 SYGVKD. CDR3 length equals 14 residues. V lost 4 bases and J lost 4, with 11 bases in between.

This clonotype was seen many times. This chain connects TRBV11-2 to TRBJ1-2; possibly TRBD1 for D (5 bases). V shed 3 bases and J shed 8 bases, with 13 bases lying between them. The V gene's germline CDR1 is SGHAT and CDR2 FQNNGV. This CDR3 is built from 13 residues. The CDR3 bases are TGTGCCAGCAGCTTCTACAGAGGGGAAGGCTACACCTTC. This encodes CASSFYRGEGYTF.

This clonotype was detected only a few times. The chain has TRBV11-3 and TRBJ2-1; 7 bases fit TRBD2. Germline loops: CDR1 SGHNT, CDR2 YENEEA. The CDR3 consists of 15 residues. V dropped 4 bases and J dropped 8; count of bases not matched to a gene: 11. CDR3 nucleotide sequence: TGTGCCAGCAGCTCGGCAGGGACTACTTCGGATGAGCAGTTCTTC. Translated, it gives CASSSAGTTSDEQFF.

The V call is TRBV30, the J call TRBJ1-2; D gene unclear. The V end was cut by 4 bases, the J end by 1 base, with 7 bases between. The CDR3 length is 12 residues. The germline V gene encodes CDR1 GTSNPN and CDR2 SVGIG (reference sequence). The CDR3 bases are TGTGCCTGGACTGATTTTAACTATGGCTACACCTTC. This translates into CAWTDFNYGYTF.

This clonotype was seen ten or more times. V and J are TRBV11-2 and TRBJ1-6, with 10 bases matching TRBD1. This CDR3 is 18 amino acids long. Per germline, CDR1 SGHAT and CDR2 FQNNGV. Unmatched junction bases numbered 10, after V lost 4 bases and J lost 4 bases. CDR3 region: CASSSDLGQGYYNSPLHF. The DNA for the CDR3 is TGTGCCAGCAGCTCCGACCTGGGACAGGGGTATTATAATTCACCCCTCCACTTT.

The chain carries TRBV11-2 and TRBJ1-1; tentatively, D is TRBD1 (6 bases). The CDR3 contains 15 residues. V lost 2 bases and J 4 bases, leaving 14 bases between the germline ends. Germline V CDR1 and CDR2: SGHAT, FQNNGV. The CDR3 sequence is CASSLSTGYGTEAFF. CDR3 coding DNA: TGTGCCAGCAGCTTATCTACAGGGTACGGCACTGAAGCTTTCTTT.

This clonotype was counted between two and nine times. The chain employs TRBV7-2 and TRBJ1-5; TRBD1 matches at 10 bases. This CDR3 has 15 residues. CDR1 is SGHTA, CDR2 FQGNSA, per germline. The V gene end was trimmed by 1 base and the J gene end by 8 bases; junction bases not matched to a gene: 5. The DNA of the CDR3 is TGTGCCAGCAGCTTAGTCGGACAGGGGGTAGAGCCCCAGCATTTT. Translation gives CASSLVGQGVEPQHF.

The sample holds many counts of this clonotype. The chain has TRBV30 and TRBJ2-7; D is unresolved. This CDR3 region has 12 residues. V lost 3 bases, J lost 0 bases, and 6 bases lay in between. Germline V gene data show CDR1 as GTSNPN and CDR2 as SVGIG (reference sequence). The CDR3 DNA follows: TGTGCCTGGAGGAGTAGCTCCTACGAGCAGTACTTC. It translates to CAWRSSSYEQYF.

This clonotype was recorded a few times. The genes are TRBV4-1 and TRBJ2-2; 7 nucleotides match TRBD1. Germline trimming cut 1 base from V and 5 bases from J; bases unmatched to any gene: 4. Germline V gene data show CDR1 as MGHRA and CDR2 as YSYEKL. CDR3 length: 15 amino acids. The CDR3, as DNA: TGCGCCAGCAGCCAAGTTGGACAGGAGACCGGGGAGCTGTTTTTT. As protein: CASSQVGQETGELFF.

Note on this clonotype: A much bigger clone sits one base away, suggesting this may be a read error. The rearrangement joins TRBV12-3 or TRBV12-4 to TRBJ2-1; unclear D gene. The CDR3 has 13 amino acids. The CDR3 loop is CAISLPVRNEQFF. The CDR3 nucleotides read TGTGCCATCAGTCTTCCCGTGCGCAATGAGCAGTTCTTC.

In this sample, this clonotype turned up many times. The V gene is TRBV4-2, the J gene TRBJ1-5; no reliable D call. Trimming took 0 bases from V and 0 from J, leaving 6 bases between them. In germline, CDR1 is LGHNA, CDR2 YNFKEQ. The CDR3 sequence is 15 residues long. DNA of the CDR3: TGTGCCAGCAGCCAAGATATGAATAGCAATCAGCCCCAGCATTTT. Translating it yields CASSQDMNSNQPQHF.

This clonotype was detected a few times. Written as DNA, the CDR3 is TGTGCCAGCAGCTTCGGGGGCAAGACAGATACGCAGTATTTT. Protein product: CASSFGGKTDTQYF. J is TRBJ2-3 and V is TRBV7-3, with D tentatively TRBD1 or TRBD2 (6 bases each). The CDR3 is 14 residues long. CDR1 is SGHTA and CDR2 is FQGTGA in the germline V gene. V lost 3 bases and J 3 bases, leaving 10 bases between the germline ends.

This clonotype was counted a few times. V usage is TRBV5-1 and J usage is TRBJ2-7; D ambiguous. Per the germline V gene, CDR1 is SGHRS and CDR2 is YFSETQ. The CDR3 is 13 residues long. The V gene lost 1 base and the J gene lost 2 bases, with 7 bases spanning the gap. CDR3 in DNA: TGCGCCAGCAGCTTGATAGGGACCTACGAGCAGTACTTC. Amino acid sequence: CASSLIGTYEQYF.

This clonotype was picked up a small number of times. The chain couples TRBV19 to TRBJ2-5; perhaps TRBD1 as D (6 bases). The V end was cut by 10 bases, the J end by 0 bases, with 15 bases between. The germline V gene has CDR1 LNHDA and CDR2 SQIVND (reference sequence). The CDR3 is 14 amino acids. The CDR3 reads CATKDRPYQETQYF. The CDR3, as DNA: TGTGCCACCAAGGACAGACCGTACCAAGAGACCCAGTACTTC.

The chain employs TRBV21-1 and TRBJ1-5; the D segment call TRBD1 is taken from the table without a DNA check. TRBV21-1 has pseudogene status. The length of the CDR3 is 19 residues. DNA of the CDR3: TGTGCCAGCAGAGGCCTAACGCGCGGACAGGGGGACGGCAATCAGCCCCAGCATTTT. It codes for CASRGLTRGQGDGNQPQHF.